The present TCR beta chain was sequenced within a study of naive and memory T cell subsets (dated by TCRdb to the late 2010s). Turning to the overall study: According to the figure summarizing the samples, there were 10 blood donors, 7 tuberculin skin test biopsies and 3 saline control biopsies. PCR2 was typically run as a SYBR Green qPCR and stopped at a set threshold, although low-input samples could use end-point PCR of around 6 cycles instead. The study at large found these results: The RNA-based method was acknowledged as potentially sensitive to TCR transcript changes with T cell activation and differentiation.

The study described a robust, sensitive protocol for amplifying, sequencing and analyzing TCRs, using 3' ligation of a UMI-containing oligonucleotide to TCR cDNA. For whole blood analysis, less than 3 ml of peripheral blood was collected from healthy adult volunteers into Tempus tubes, and RNA was extracted following the manufacturer's instructions. Total RNA, without cell sorting, was DNase treated with RQ1 DNase before reverse transcription, targeting about 1 to 1,100 ng input. Skin biopsy and whole blood libraries were made to test pipeline robustness in samples where T cells form a minority population. The germline V end is reduced by 1 base and the J end by 8 bases; junction bases left unmatched: 13. The CDR3 starts with the cysteine, ends with the phenylalanine, and has 15 residues. Only the CDR3 region is kept as DNA, spanning 45 bases read in frame from base 1. The germline V gene (reference sequence) gives CDR1 as DFQATT and CDR2 as SNEGSKA.

With regard to this clonotype: Its antigen is not yet known. Nothing much larger sits one base from this clone, and base qualities are not available.

Libraries were prepared through 5' RACE. The ligated cDNA was amplified in four rounds of PCR with nested alpha and beta constant region primers together with the SP2 primer. For the blood and skin samples, reverse transcription of TCR RNA was done with SuperScript IV along with alpha and beta constant region primers. An oligonucleotide carrying the Illumina SP2 primer and a UMI was ligated to the cDNA 3' end using T4 RNA ligase 1. The 12-nucleotide UMI consisted of two random hexamers with an eight-base spacer between the hexamers to prevent hairpin formation. From the second PCR onward, the TCR alpha and beta chain libraries were handled separately, and dual indexing was used for multiplexing. After pooling, the indexed libraries were analyzed by capillary electrophoresis and sequenced on either an Illumina MiSeq or NextSeq. PhiX DNA at about 5-7.5% was added to the libraries to raise base diversity and improve cluster recognition. The authors' pipeline ran thus. Demultiplexor extracted UMIs from read 2, combined them with read 1 TCR sequence, and split reads by sample indices. V and J genes and V-J junctions were identified by Decombinator, and each TCR was assigned a five-part identifier that included V and J deletions. Collapsinator used UMIs to correct sequencing errors and PCR amplification heterogeneity, yielding UMI-based abundance per TCR. Identifiers were converted to nucleotide sequence by CDR3Translator and translated to amino acids, and CDR3 regions were extracted on the basis of terminal motifs. After normalization to the amount of input RNA, the error-corrected alpha and beta TCR counts from blood and from skin were compared. The raw public reads went through TCRdb reprocessing: fastp at Q25, MiXCR clone calling, in-frame beta chains kept. Every distinct CDR3 protein forms one entry, paired with its most common genes and DNA. The V and J calls come from TCRdb's annotation, not from the publication. Present in this sample are more than 50,000 distinct CDR3 sequences, around 7.7% of which were seen just once. The ten largest clonotypes hold over 7.5% of the sample.

The rearrangement combines TRBV20-1 with TRBJ1-1; 7 central bases correspond to TRBD1. This TCR came from a male donor in good health. The CDR3 here reads CSARALTGDYEEAFF. The nucleotide sequence is given as TGCAGTGCTAGAGCATTAACAGGGGATTATGAAGAAGCTTTCTTT.